This TCR beta chain is from a study of T cells in women clearing cervical HPV infection. Study results and limitations: Each sample's T-cell count was unknown, possibly confounding richness.

Clones were read by immunoSEQ multiplex PCR, and TCRdb kept only the in-frame ones, dropping some. The specimen's table records about 31,000 clones. As to this clone: What it binds is unknown.

The clonotype was recovered from a woman between 18 and 69 years old with a cervical HPV16 infection that either progressed to CIN3+ or cleared (not recorded which). Sequenced: blood buffy coat.

The CDR3 sequence: CASSIGGVDEQFF. The covered CDR3 bases are TGTGCCAGTAGTATAGGAGGGGTTGATGAG. The V and J genes are TRBV19 and TRBJ2-1; the D gene could be TRBD1 or TRBD2 (5 bases each). The read comes to an end 3 residues before the CDR3 does, leaving the germline J gene to fill in the end. The CDR3 consists of 13 residues. Germline V gene data show CDR1 as LNHDA and CDR2 as SQIVND (reference sequence). Trimming left V 1 base short and J 8 bases short, with 9 bases between.